The rows below give T cell receptor beta chains drawn from one sample of a study of blood T cell repertoires in COVID-19. Produced via immunoSEQ multiplex PCR; TCRdb's table is partial and in-frame only. The table shows almost 250,000 clones, with around nine tenths occurring only once. The sample comprised PBMCs or T cells enriched from blood (not recorded which). The receptors were sampled from a woman aged 25 to 45 who had recovered from COVID-19. Both conserved end residues are part of each CDR3. Each record gives: D gene, CDR3 length, V gene, CDR3 protein. The D gene is left open where the match is weak.

D gene: -; CDR3 length: 14; V gene: TRBV28; CDR3 protein: CASRNSGSYNEQFF
D gene: TRBD1; CDR3 length: 15; V gene: TRBV20-1; CDR3 protein: CSASPGGGPTYEQYF
D gene: TRBD2; CDR3 length: 18; V gene: TRBV7-2; CDR3 protein: CASSLSGGGTSGYNEQFF
D gene: TRBD2; CDR3 length: 16; V gene: TRBV28; CDR3 protein: CASSPSTSGYTDTQYF
D gene: -; CDR3 length: 15; V gene: TRBV7-2; CDR3 protein: CASSLALGGGSGYTF
D gene: TRBD2; CDR3 length: 20; V gene: TRBV28; CDR3 protein: CASSTYRTRTSGENSYEQYF
D gene: TRBD1; CDR3 length: 16; V gene: TRBV28; CDR3 protein: CASSRLVSGTGGGYTF
D gene: -; CDR3 length: 16; V gene: TRBV10-3; CDR3 protein: CAISESGDRSGNTIYF
D gene: -; CDR3 length: 14; V gene: TRBV30; CDR3 protein: CAWSVNSVTGELFF
D gene: -; CDR3 length: 13; V gene: TRBV7-6; CDR3 protein: CASSLSDNQPQHF
D gene: -; CDR3 length: 16; V gene: TRBV7-2; CDR3 protein: CASSLASSPGTDTQYF
D gene: TRBD1; CDR3 length: 13; V gene: TRBV5-1; CDR3 protein: CASSAYRGLEAFF
D gene: -; CDR3 length: 14; V gene: TRBV5-4; CDR3 protein: CASSLAQSDEKLFF
D gene: -; CDR3 length: 15; V gene: TRBV30; CDR3 protein: CAWNRMGGSYNEQFF
D gene: -; CDR3 length: 14; V gene: TRBV18; CDR3 protein: CASSRTQTPGEQYF
D gene: -; CDR3 length: 13; V gene: TRBV6-1; CDR3 protein: CASSEEANRGYTF
D gene: TRBD2; CDR3 length: 15; V gene: TRBV5-1; CDR3 protein: CASSLSGLAGVEQFF
D gene: TRBD2; CDR3 length: 17; V gene: TRBV7-3; CDR3 protein: CASSLGTSGSSPDTQYF
D gene: TRBD1; CDR3 length: 18; V gene: TRBV28; CDR3 protein: CASSLWGQGSVRNQPQHF
D gene: -; CDR3 length: 14; V gene: TRBV9; CDR3 protein: CASSVRPPPDTQYF
D gene: TRBD2; CDR3 length: 17; V gene: TRBV4-2; CDR3 protein: CASSQEPSGASYNEQFF
D gene: TRBD1; CDR3 length: 15; V gene: TRBV6-1; CDR3 protein: CASSDFTGGRQPQHF
D gene: TRBD2; CDR3 length: 15; V gene: TRBV11-1; CDR3 protein: CASQVSGRAKNEQFF
D gene: -; CDR3 length: 16; V gene: TRBV18; CDR3 protein: CASSPPDRLANGELFF
D gene: -; CDR3 length: 14; V gene: TRBV28; CDR3 protein: CASSLTGHGLGYTF
D gene: -; CDR3 length: 16; V gene: TRBV3-1/TRBV3-2; CDR3 protein: CASSLSGQLGNSPLHF
D gene: TRBD2; CDR3 length: 18; V gene: TRBV6-2/TRBV6-3; CDR3 protein: CASGSGLAGVPGSYEQYF
D gene: TRBD2; CDR3 length: 16; V gene: TRBV5-4; CDR3 protein: CASSSGSGSFTDTQYF
D gene: TRBD2; CDR3 length: 16; V gene: TRBV5-1; CDR3 protein: CASTFIIAGALGELFF
D gene: TRBD1; CDR3 length: 14; V gene: TRBV4-3; CDR3 protein: CASSRQGANYGYTF
D gene: TRBD1; CDR3 length: 16; V gene: TRBV19; CDR3 protein: CASNPEQGPGTDTQYF
D gene: TRBD2; CDR3 length: 16; V gene: TRBV2; CDR3 protein: CASSEWGREGADTQYF
D gene: -; CDR3 length: 14; V gene: TRBV15; CDR3 protein: CATSPDRPNQPQHF
D gene: -; CDR3 length: 13; V gene: TRBV2; CDR3 protein: CASSEYGAGELFF
D gene: TRBD1; CDR3 length: 13; V gene: TRBV11-2; CDR3 protein: CASSRDRDNEQFF
D gene: -; CDR3 length: 14; V gene: TRBV30; CDR3 protein: CAWSRKQILHGYTF
D gene: TRBD1; CDR3 length: 18; V gene: TRBV29-1; CDR3 protein: CSASLDRLSWGNTGELFF
D gene: TRBD1; CDR3 length: 12; V gene: TRBV2; CDR3 protein: CARTGGGGGYTF
D gene: -; CDR3 length: 15; V gene: TRBV27; CDR3 protein: CASSLSRGQNSPLHF
D gene: -; CDR3 length: 16; V gene: TRBV7-2; CDR3 protein: CASSLSMPNRGNEQFF
D gene: -; CDR3 length: 12; V gene: TRBV5-4; CDR3 protein: CASSLDNQPQHF
D gene: TRBD1; CDR3 length: 17; V gene: TRBV7-9; CDR3 protein: CASSPLGQGGWLDGYTF
D gene: -; CDR3 length: 15; V gene: TRBV7-9; CDR3 protein: CASSVMTGFHTEAFF
D gene: -; CDR3 length: 16; V gene: TRBV27; CDR3 protein: CASSFKLGRLNTEAFF
D gene: TRBD1; CDR3 length: 13; V gene: TRBV7-3; CDR3 protein: CASSFQGGDGYTF
D gene: -; CDR3 length: 14; V gene: TRBV18; CDR3 protein: CASSPSQKGNTIYF
D gene: -; CDR3 length: 13; V gene: TRBV18; CDR3 protein: CASSPRGNEKLFF
D gene: TRBD1; CDR3 length: 19; V gene: TRBV4-2; CDR3 protein: CASSQDGKGTETFTDTQYF
D gene: -; CDR3 length: 16; V gene: TRBV7-8; CDR3 protein: CASSLGGALGDTEAFF
D gene: -; CDR3 length: 13; V gene: TRBV19; CDR3 protein: CASSPGRNYEQYF
D gene: TRBD1; CDR3 length: 16; V gene: TRBV27; CDR3 protein: CASSSGQGMANYGYTF